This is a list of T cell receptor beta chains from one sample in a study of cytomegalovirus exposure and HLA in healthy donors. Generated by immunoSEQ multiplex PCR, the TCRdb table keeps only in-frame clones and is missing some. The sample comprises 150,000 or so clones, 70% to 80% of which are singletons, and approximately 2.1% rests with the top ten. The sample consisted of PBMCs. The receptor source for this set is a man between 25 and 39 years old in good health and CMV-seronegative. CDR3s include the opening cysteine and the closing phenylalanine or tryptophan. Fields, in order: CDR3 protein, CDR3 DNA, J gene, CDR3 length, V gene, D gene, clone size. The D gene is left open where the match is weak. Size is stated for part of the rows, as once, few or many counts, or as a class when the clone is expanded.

CDR3 protein: CASSLEVGGTGELFF
CDR3 DNA: TGTGCCAGCAGCTTAGAAGTCGGAGGTACCGGGGAGCTGTTTTTT
J gene: TRBJ2-2
CDR3 length: 15
V gene: TRBV7-9
D gene: .
clone size: few

CDR3 protein: CASSFDSYGYTF
CDR3 DNA: TGTGCCAGCAGTTTTGACAGTTATGGCTACACCTTC
J gene: TRBJ1-2
CDR3 length: 12
V gene: TRBV6-5
D gene: .
clone size: .

CDR3 protein: CASSQGGKNTGELFF
CDR3 DNA: TGCGCCAGCAGCCAAGGAGGAAAGAACACCGGGGAGCTGTTTTTT
J gene: TRBJ2-2
CDR3 length: 15
V gene: TRBV4-3
D gene: .
clone size: .

CDR3 protein: CASTRGTSGNEQFF
CDR3 DNA: TGTGCCAGCACCCGGGGGACTAGCGGGAATGAGCAGTTCTTC
J gene: TRBJ2-1
CDR3 length: 14
V gene: TRBV7-9
D gene: TRBD2
clone size: .

CDR3 protein: CAWGGLAGNTQYF
CDR3 DNA: TGTGCCTGGGGGGGACTAGCGGGCAATACGCAGTATTTT
J gene: TRBJ2-3
CDR3 length: 13
V gene: TRBV30
D gene: TRBD2
clone size: once

CDR3 protein: CASSSDRSNQPQHF
CDR3 DNA: TGTGCCAGCAGTTCTGACAGGAGCAATCAGCCCCAGCATTTT
J gene: TRBJ1-5
CDR3 length: 14
V gene: TRBV2
D gene: .
clone size: .

CDR3 protein: CASTPGLAGASRDEQYF
CDR3 DNA: TGTGCCAGCACCCCGGGACTAGCGGGCGCCTCCCGGGACGAGCAGTACTTC
J gene: TRBJ2-7
CDR3 length: 17
V gene: TRBV4-2
D gene: TRBD2
clone size: .

CDR3 protein: CASSLGLGDYEQYF
CDR3 DNA: TGTGCCAGCAGTCTCGGGCTCGGGGACTACGAGCAGTACTTC
J gene: TRBJ2-7
CDR3 length: 14
V gene: TRBV7-2
D gene: .
clone size: .

CDR3 protein: CAWSWDGGPGNEQFF
CDR3 DNA: TGTGCCTGGAGTTGGGACGGGGGGCCGGGCAATGAGCAGTTCTTC
J gene: TRBJ2-1
CDR3 length: 15
V gene: TRBV30
D gene: .
clone size: .

CDR3 protein: CASSQDRDSRSPLHF
CDR3 DNA: TGTGCCAGCAGCCAAGATCGGGACAGTCGATCACCCCTCCACTTT
J gene: TRBJ1-6
CDR3 length: 15
V gene: TRBV4-2
D gene: TRBD1
clone size: .

CDR3 protein: CASSLGQGPKSNQPQHF
CDR3 DNA: TGTGCCAGCAGCTTAGGTCAGGGGCCGAAGAGCAATCAGCCCCAGCATTTT
J gene: TRBJ1-5
CDR3 length: 17
V gene: TRBV7-2
D gene: .
clone size: .

CDR3 protein: CASRWDRAYEQYF
CDR3 DNA: TGTGCCAGCAGGTGGGACAGGGCCTACGAGCAGTACTTC
J gene: TRBJ2-7
CDR3 length: 13
V gene: TRBV6-1
D gene: TRBD1
clone size: .

CDR3 protein: CASSFDLTGTGGHNEQFF
CDR3 DNA: TGTGCCAGCAGTTTTGACTTAACTGGGACAGGGGGCCACAATGAGCAGTTCTTC
J gene: TRBJ2-1
CDR3 length: 18
V gene: TRBV27
D gene: TRBD1
clone size: .

CDR3 protein: CATTEGLGNQPQHF
CDR3 DNA: TGTGCCACCACGGAGGGTTTGGGCAATCAGCCCCAGCATTTT
J gene: TRBJ1-5
CDR3 length: 14
V gene: TRBV15
D gene: .
clone size: .

CDR3 protein: CASIPQGADTEAFF
CDR3 DNA: TGTGCCAGCATACCACAGGGTGCAGACACTGAAGCTTTCTTT
J gene: TRBJ1-1
CDR3 length: 14
V gene: TRBV28
D gene: .
clone size: .

CDR3 protein: CAWSLERGYSSYEQYF
CDR3 DNA: TGTGCCTGGAGTCTGGAGCGGGGTTATAGCTCCTACGAGCAGTACTTC
J gene: TRBJ2-7
CDR3 length: 16
V gene: TRBV30
D gene: TRBD2
clone size: .

CDR3 protein: CASSITGAEEKLFF
CDR3 DNA: TGTGCCAGTAGTATTACAGGGGCGGAAGAAAAACTGTTTTTT
J gene: TRBJ1-4
CDR3 length: 14
V gene: TRBV19
D gene: TRBD1
clone size: .

CDR3 protein: CASSPGTNLYNEQFF
CDR3 DNA: TGTGCCAGCAGCCCTGGGACTAACCTCTACAATGAGCAGTTCTTC
J gene: TRBJ2-1
CDR3 length: 15
V gene: TRBV7-9
D gene: TRBD2
clone size: .

CDR3 protein: CASSPAAGNQPQHF
CDR3 DNA: TGTGCCAGCTCACCAGCGGCAGGCAATCAGCCCCAGCATTTT
J gene: TRBJ1-5
CDR3 length: 14
V gene: TRBV18
D gene: .
clone size: .

CDR3 protein: CATSRPDRDAEAFF
CDR3 DNA: TGTGCCACCAGCAGACCCGACAGGGATGCTGAAGCTTTCTTT
J gene: TRBJ1-1
CDR3 length: 14
V gene: TRBV15
D gene: TRBD1
clone size: .

CDR3 protein: CASRSGRGGSTDTQYF
CDR3 DNA: TGTGCCAGCAGGTCAGGGCGGGGCGGGAGCACAGATACGCAGTATTTT
J gene: TRBJ2-3
CDR3 length: 16
V gene: TRBV6-6
D gene: .
clone size: once

CDR3 protein: CASIPQSQETQYF
CDR3 DNA: TGTGCCAGCATCCCACAGAGTCAAGAGACCCAGTACTTC
J gene: TRBJ2-5
CDR3 length: 13
V gene: TRBV7-2
D gene: .
clone size: .

CDR3 protein: CASSLAQNTGELFF
CDR3 DNA: TGCGCCAGCAGCTTGGCCCAGAACACCGGGGAGCTGTTTTTT
J gene: TRBJ2-2
CDR3 length: 14
V gene: TRBV5-1
D gene: .
clone size: .

CDR3 protein: CASSQDRVAGARTDTQYF
CDR3 DNA: TGTGCCAGCAGCCAAGACAGAGTAGCGGGAGCTCGCACAGATACGCAGTATTTT
J gene: TRBJ2-3
CDR3 length: 18
V gene: TRBV4-2
D gene: TRBD2
clone size: .

CDR3 protein: CAISESGRENTEAFF
CDR3 DNA: TGTGCCATCAGTGAGTCGGGCAGGGAGAACACTGAAGCTTTCTTT
J gene: TRBJ1-1
CDR3 length: 15
V gene: TRBV10-3
D gene: .
clone size: once

CDR3 protein: CASSLYSTDTQYF
CDR3 DNA: TGTGCCAGCAGCTTGTACTCCACAGATACGCAGTATTTT
J gene: TRBJ2-3
CDR3 length: 13
V gene: TRBV7-9
D gene: .
clone size: .